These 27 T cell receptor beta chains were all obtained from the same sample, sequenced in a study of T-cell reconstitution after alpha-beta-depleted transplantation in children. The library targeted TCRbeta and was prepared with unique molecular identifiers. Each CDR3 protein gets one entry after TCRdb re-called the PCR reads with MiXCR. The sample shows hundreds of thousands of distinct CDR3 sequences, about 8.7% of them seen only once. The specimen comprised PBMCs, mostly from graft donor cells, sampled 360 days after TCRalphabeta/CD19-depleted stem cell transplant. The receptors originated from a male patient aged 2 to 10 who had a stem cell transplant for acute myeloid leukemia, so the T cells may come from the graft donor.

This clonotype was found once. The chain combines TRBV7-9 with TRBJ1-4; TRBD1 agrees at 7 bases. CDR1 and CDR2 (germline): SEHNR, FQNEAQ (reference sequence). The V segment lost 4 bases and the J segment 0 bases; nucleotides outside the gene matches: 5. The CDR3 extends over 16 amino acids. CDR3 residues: CASSYRTGSTNEKLFF. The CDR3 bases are TGTGCCAGCAGCTATCGGACAGGCTCAACTAATGAAAAACTGTTTTTT. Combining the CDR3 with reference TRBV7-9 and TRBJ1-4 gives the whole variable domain DTGVSQNPRHKITKRGQNVTFRCDPISEHNRLYWYRQTLGQGPEFLTYFQNEAQLEKSRLLSDRFSAERPKGSFSTLEIQRTEQGDSAMYLCASSYRTGSTNEKLFFGSGTQLSVL.

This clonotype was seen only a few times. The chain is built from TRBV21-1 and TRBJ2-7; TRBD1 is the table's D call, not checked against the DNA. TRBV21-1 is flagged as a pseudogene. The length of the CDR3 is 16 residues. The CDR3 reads CASSKHRKGQAYEQYV. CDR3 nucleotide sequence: TGTGCCAGCAGCAAACATAGAAAGGGACAGGCTTACGAGCAGTACGTC.

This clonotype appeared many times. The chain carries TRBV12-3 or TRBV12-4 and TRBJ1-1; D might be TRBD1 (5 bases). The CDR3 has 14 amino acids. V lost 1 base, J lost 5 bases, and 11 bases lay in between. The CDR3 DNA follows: TGTGCCAGCAGTTTAGTCCAGGGAGAGACTGAAGCTTTCTTT. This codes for CASSLVQGETEAFF.

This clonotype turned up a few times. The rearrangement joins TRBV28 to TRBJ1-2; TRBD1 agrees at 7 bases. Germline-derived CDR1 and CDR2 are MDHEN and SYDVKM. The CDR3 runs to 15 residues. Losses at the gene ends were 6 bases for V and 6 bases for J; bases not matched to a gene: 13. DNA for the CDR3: TGTGCCAGCAGCCCTGGACAGGCGGAAGGGCATGGCTACACCTTC. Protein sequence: CASSPGQAEGHGYTF.

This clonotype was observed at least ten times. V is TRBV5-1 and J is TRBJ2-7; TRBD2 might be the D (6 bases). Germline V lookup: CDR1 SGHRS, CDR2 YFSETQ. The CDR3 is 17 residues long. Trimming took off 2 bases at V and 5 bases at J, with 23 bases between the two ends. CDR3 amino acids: CASSFDPSSGTSHEQYF. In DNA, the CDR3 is TGCGCCAGCAGCTTTGACCCCAGTAGCGGAACAAGTCACGAGCAGTACTTC.

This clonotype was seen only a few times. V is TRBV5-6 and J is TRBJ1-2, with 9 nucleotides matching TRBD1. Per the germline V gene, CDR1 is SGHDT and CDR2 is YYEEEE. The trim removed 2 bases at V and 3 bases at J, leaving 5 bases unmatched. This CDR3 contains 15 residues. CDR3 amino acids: CASSFTGGFHYGYTF. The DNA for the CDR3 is TGTGCCAGCAGCTTTACAGGGGGCTTCCACTATGGCTACACCTTC.

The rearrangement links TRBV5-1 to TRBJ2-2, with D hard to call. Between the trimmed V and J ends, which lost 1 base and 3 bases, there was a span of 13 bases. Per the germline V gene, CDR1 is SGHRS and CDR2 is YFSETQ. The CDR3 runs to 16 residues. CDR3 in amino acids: CASSLLPPLDTGELFF. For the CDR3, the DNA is TGCGCCAGCAGCTTGCTTCCCCCGCTAGACACCGGGGAGCTGTTTTTT.

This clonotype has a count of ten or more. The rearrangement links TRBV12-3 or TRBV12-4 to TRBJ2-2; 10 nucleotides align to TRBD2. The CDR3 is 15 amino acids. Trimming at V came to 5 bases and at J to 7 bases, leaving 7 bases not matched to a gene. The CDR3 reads CASSDPAGGFGELFF. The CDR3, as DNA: TGTGCCAGCAGTGACCCAGCGGGGGGGTTCGGGGAGCTGTTTTTT.

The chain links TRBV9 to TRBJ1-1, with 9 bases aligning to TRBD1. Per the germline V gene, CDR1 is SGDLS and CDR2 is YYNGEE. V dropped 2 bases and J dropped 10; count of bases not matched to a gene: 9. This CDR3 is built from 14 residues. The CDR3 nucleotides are TGTGCCAGCAGCGTCACAGGGGGCGCGGGAGGAGCTTTCTTT. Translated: CASSVTGGAGGAFF.

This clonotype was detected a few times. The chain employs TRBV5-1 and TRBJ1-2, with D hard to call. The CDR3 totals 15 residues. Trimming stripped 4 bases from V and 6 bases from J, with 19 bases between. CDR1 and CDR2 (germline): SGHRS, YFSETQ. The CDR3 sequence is CASSRIDPEHDGYTF. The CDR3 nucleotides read TGCGCCAGCAGCAGGATCGACCCCGAACACGATGGCTACACCTTC.

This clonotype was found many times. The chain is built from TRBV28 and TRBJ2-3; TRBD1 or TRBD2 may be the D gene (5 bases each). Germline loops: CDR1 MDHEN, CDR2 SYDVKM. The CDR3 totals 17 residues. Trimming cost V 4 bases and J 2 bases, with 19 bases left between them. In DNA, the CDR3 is TGTGCCAGCAGTTCTTTGTATTGGGGGAGAGTCACAGATACGCAGTATTTT. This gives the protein CASSSLYWGRVTDTQYF.

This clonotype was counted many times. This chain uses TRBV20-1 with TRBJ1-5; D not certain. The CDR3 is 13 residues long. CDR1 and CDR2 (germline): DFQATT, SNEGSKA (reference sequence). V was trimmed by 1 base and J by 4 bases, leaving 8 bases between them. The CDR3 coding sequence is TGCAGTGCTAGAGTGGACGGGAATCAGCCCCAGCATTTT. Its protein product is CSARVDGNQPQHF.

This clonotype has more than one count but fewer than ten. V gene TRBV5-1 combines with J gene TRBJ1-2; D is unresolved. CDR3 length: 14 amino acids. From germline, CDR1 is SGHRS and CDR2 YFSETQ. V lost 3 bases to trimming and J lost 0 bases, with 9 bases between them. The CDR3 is CASSSSVPNYGYTF. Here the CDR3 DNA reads TGCGCCAGCAGCTCCAGCGTTCCTAACTATGGCTACACCTTC.

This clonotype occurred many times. The CDR3 nucleotides are TGCAGCGCCCGGCAGGGGAATCAGCCCCAGCATTTT. This codes for CSARQGNQPQHF. This chain links TRBV29-1 with TRBJ1-5; maybe TRBD1 (6 bases). CDR3 length: 12 amino acids. V dropped 7 bases and J dropped 4 bases, with 11 bases sitting between them. The germline CDR1 and CDR2 sequences are SQVTM and ANQGSEA.

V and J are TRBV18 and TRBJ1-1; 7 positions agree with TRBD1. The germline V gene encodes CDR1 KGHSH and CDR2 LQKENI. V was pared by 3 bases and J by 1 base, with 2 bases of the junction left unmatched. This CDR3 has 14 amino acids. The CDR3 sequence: CASSPRDRNTEAFF. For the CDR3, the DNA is TGTGCCAGCTCACCCCGGGACAGGAACACTGAAGCTTTCTTT.

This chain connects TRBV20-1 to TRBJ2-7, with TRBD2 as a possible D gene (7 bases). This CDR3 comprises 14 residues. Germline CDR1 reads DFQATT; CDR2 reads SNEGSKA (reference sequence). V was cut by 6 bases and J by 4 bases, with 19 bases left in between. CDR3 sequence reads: CSASPGGQIYEQYV. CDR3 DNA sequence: TGCAGTGCCTCCCCCGGGGGGCAGATTTACGAGCAGTACGTC.

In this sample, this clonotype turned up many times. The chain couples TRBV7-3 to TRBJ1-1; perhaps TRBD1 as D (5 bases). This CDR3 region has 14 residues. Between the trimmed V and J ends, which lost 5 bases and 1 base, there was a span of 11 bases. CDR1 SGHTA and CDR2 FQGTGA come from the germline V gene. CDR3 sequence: CASSPGPGNTEAFF. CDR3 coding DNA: TGTGCCAGCAGCCCGGGACCGGGGAACACTGAAGCTTTCTTT.

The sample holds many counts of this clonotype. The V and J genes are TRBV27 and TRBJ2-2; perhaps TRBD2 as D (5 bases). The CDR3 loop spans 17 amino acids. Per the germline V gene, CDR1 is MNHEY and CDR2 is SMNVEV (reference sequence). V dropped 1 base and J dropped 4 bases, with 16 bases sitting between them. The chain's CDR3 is CASSLFPAGLGTGELFF. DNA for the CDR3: TGTGCCAGCAGTTTATTCCCCGCAGGACTGGGCACCGGGGAGCTGTTTTTT.

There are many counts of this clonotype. The CDR3 loop is CASRMGLTPNNEQFF. The CDR3 DNA reads TGTGCCAGCAGAATGGGACTGACGCCTAACAATGAGCAGTTCTTC. The rearrangement links TRBV12-3 or TRBV12-4 to TRBJ2-1; maybe TRBD2 (6 bases). This CDR3 is built from 15 residues. V dropped 6 bases and J dropped 5 bases, with 17 bases sitting between them.

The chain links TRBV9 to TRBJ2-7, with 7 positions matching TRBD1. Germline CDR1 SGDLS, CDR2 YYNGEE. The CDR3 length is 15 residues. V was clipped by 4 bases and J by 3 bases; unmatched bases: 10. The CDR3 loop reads CASSPRRDSFYEQYV. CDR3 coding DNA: TGTGCCAGCAGCCCCCGCCGGGACAGCTTCTACGAGCAGTACGTC.

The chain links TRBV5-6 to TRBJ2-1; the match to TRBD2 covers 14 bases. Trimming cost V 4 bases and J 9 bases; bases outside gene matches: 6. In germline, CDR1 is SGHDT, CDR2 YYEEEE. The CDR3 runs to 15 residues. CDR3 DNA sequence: TGTGCCAGCAGCCAACGGACTAGCGGGAGGATTGAGCAGTTCTTC. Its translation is CASSQRTSGRIEQFF.

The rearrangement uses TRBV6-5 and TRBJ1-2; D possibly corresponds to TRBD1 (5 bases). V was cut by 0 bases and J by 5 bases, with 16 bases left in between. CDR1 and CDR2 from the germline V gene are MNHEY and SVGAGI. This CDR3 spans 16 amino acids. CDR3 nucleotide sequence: TGTGCCAGCAGTTACTCCTCCGGGACGGGCGGTTATGGCTACACCTTC. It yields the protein CASSYSSGTGGYGYTF.

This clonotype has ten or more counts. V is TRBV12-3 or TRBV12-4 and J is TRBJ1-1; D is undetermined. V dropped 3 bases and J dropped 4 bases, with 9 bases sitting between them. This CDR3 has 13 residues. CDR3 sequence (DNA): TGTGCCAGCAGTTTGTCGGCGGGCACTGAAGCTTTCTTT. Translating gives CASSLSAGTEAFF.

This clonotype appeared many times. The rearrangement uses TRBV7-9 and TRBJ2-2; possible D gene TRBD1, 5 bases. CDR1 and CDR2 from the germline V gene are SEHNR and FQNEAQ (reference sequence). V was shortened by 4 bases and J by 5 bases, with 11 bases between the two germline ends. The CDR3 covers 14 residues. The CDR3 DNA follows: TGTGCCAGCAGCTCAATTCCAGGGACCGGGGAGCTGTTTTTT. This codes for CASSSIPGTGELFF.

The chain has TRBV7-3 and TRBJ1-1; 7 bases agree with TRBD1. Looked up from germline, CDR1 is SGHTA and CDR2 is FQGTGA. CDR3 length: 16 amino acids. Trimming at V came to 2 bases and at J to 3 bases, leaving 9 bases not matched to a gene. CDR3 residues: CASSLRGGTAYTEAFF. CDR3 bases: TGTGCCAGCAGCTTACGCGGGGGGACAGCATACACTGAAGCTTTCTTT.

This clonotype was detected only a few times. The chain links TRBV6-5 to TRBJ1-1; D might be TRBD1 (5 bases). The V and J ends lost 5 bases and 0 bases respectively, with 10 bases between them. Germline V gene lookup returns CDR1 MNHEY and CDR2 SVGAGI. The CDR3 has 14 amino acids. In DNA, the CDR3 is TGTGCCAGCAGTACTCGGGGCATGAACACTGAAGCTTTCTTT. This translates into CASSTRGMNTEAFF.

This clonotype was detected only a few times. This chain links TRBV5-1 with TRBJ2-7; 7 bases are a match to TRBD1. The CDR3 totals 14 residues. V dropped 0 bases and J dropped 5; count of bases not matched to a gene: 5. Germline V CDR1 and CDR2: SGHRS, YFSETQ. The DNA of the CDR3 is TGCGCCAGCAGCTTGGTGGACAGGTCCAACGAGCAGTACTTC. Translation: CASSLVDRSNEQYF.